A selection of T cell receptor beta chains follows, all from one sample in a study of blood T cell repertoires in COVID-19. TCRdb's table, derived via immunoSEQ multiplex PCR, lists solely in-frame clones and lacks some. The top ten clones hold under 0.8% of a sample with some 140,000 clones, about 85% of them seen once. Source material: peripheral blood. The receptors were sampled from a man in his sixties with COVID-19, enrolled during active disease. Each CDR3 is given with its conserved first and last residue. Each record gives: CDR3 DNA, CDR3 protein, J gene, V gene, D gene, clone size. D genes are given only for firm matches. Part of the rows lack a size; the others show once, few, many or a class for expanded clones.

DNA: TGCAGTGCTAGTTTGGGGACTAATAATTCACCCCTCCACTTT
CDR3: CSASLGTNNSPLHF
J: TRBJ1-6
V: TRBV20-1
D: .
size: .

DNA: TGTGCCAGCAGCCAAAGAGGGACTGAAGCTTTCTTT
CDR3: CASSQRGTEAFF
J: TRBJ1-1
V: TRBV14
D: .
size: .

DNA: TGTGCCAGCAGCCAAGTACTGGGTAGCGGGAGATCACTAGCCAAAAACATTCAGTACTTC
CDR3: CASSQVLGSGRSLAKNIQYF
J: TRBJ2-4
V: TRBV3-1/TRBV3-2
D: TRBD2
size: .

DNA: TGCAGTGCTAGTGACGGGGCTGAAGCTTTCTTT
CDR3: CSASDGAEAFF
J: TRBJ1-1
V: TRBV20-1
D: .
size: few

DNA: TGTGCCACCAGCAGAGACTCAGGAAGCTCTGGAAACACCATATATTTT
CDR3: CATSRDSGSSGNTIYF
J: TRBJ1-3
V: TRBV15
D: .
size: .

DNA: TGTGCCAGCAGCCCCCCAGGCGAGACCCAGTACTTC
CDR3: CASSPPGETQYF
J: TRBJ2-5
V: TRBV5-4
D: .
size: .

DNA: TGTGCCAGTAGTATTCAGACAGGGGCCCTTACCACCTATGGCTACACCTTC
CDR3: CASSIQTGALTTYGYTF
J: TRBJ1-2
V: TRBV19
D: TRBD1
size: .

DNA: TGTGCCAGCAGCCTAGCCGGGAGCTACGAGCAGTACTTC
CDR3: CASSLAGSYEQYF
J: TRBJ2-7
V: TRBV7-2
D: .
size: .

DNA: TGTGCCAGCAGTGAGAGATATGGCTACACCTTC
CDR3: CASSERYGYTF
J: TRBJ1-2
V: TRBV2
D: .
size: .

DNA: TGTGCCTGGAGTGTTGGGACTAGCGGGGGTTACTACGAGCAGTACTTC
CDR3: CAWSVGTSGGYYEQYF
J: TRBJ2-7
V: TRBV30
D: TRBD2
size: .

DNA: TGCGCCAGCAGCACACAGGGGGCCACTGAAGCTTTCTTT
CDR3: CASSTQGATEAFF
J: TRBJ1-1
V: TRBV5-1
D: TRBD1
size: .

DNA: TGTGCCAGCAGTTACTCGACGGTCTCTGGGCGCGAGCAGTTCTTC
CDR3: CASSYSTVSGREQFF
J: TRBJ2-1
V: TRBV6-5
D: .
size: once

DNA: TGTGCCATCAGTTCAGGGGGCGCTTCTAATGAAAAACTGTTTTTT
CDR3: CAISSGGASNEKLFF
J: TRBJ1-4
V: TRBV10-3
D: TRBD1
size: .

DNA: TGCGCCAGCAGCCAAGCCGGGACAGGGGGCTATGAGCAGTTCTTC
CDR3: CASSQAGTGGYEQFF
J: TRBJ2-1
V: TRBV4-3
D: TRBD1
size: .

DNA: TGTGCCGGGGGACAGGCCCTCCAAGAGACCCAGTACTTC
CDR3: CAGGQALQETQYF
J: TRBJ2-5
V: TRBV7-9
D: TRBD1
size: .

DNA: TGTGCCAGCGCCTACCAATTCACAGATACGCAGTATTTT
CDR3: CASAYQFTDTQYF
J: TRBJ2-3
V: TRBV7-2
D: .
size: .

DNA: TGCAGTGCTGGTGGATTCGACAGCTGGGGCTACACCTTC
CDR3: CSAGGFDSWGYTF
J: TRBJ1-2
V: TRBV20-1
D: .
size: .

DNA: TGTGCCAGCTCACAACAGGGAAACAATCAGCCCCAGCATTTT
CDR3: CASSQQGNNQPQHF
J: TRBJ1-5
V: TRBV18
D: .
size: .